These 30 T cell receptor beta chains were sequenced from one sample in a study of Graves' ophthalmopathy and Graves' hyperthyroidism. Scientists amplified the TCR beta CDR3 regions from RNA transcripts. The authors performed first-round RT-PCR with HTBI primers and then a second-round multiplex PCR. One entry per CDR3 protein results from TCRdb running MiXCR on the multiplex PCR reads. The sample has around 1.1 million distinct CDR3 sequences; less than 45% are singletons. Sequenced sample: peripheral blood or thyroid tissue (not recorded which). The receptors stem from an adult man with Graves' hyperthyroidism.

In its sample, this clonotype was seen many times. The chain carries TRBV11-2 and TRBJ1-5, with 11 bases aligning to TRBD1. Germline CDR1 reads SGHAT; CDR2 reads FQNNGV. The CDR3 spans 15 residues. V gave up 5 bases and J gave up 4 bases; unmatched junction bases: 4. DNA of the CDR3: TGTGCCAGCAGCCAGGGGGACAGGGGGAATCAGCCCCAGCATTTT. Residues: CASSQGDRGNQPQHF.

The rearrangement links TRBV29-1 to TRBJ2-3, with D uncertain. The CDR3 length is 14 residues. Trimming cost V 3 bases and J 2 bases, with 12 bases left between them. Germline loops: CDR1 SQVTM, CDR2 ANQGSEA. The CDR3 protein is CSVEVDVHTDTQYF. Here the CDR3 DNA reads TGCAGCGTTGAGGTAGATGTGCACACAGATACGCAGTATTTT.

This chain joins TRBV7-9 and TRBJ1-1; 9 bases fit TRBD1. The germline gives CDR1 SEHNR, CDR2 FQNEAQ (reference sequence). This CDR3 spans 16 amino acids. V shed 5 bases and J 1 base; nucleotides not matched to a gene: 8. CDR3 nucleotide sequence: TGTGCCAGCAGCCACGCCTCGGGACAGGGGAACACTGAAGCTTTCTTT. This translates into CASSHASGQGNTEAFF.

The chain employs TRBV7-2 and TRBJ2-7; TRBD2 aligns across 8 bases. Germline CDR1 SGHTA, CDR2 FQGNSA. The ends lost 4 bases at V and 2 bases at J; junction bases unmatched: 10. The CDR3 contains 16 residues. The CDR3 here is CASSSWTSSAPYEQYF. The CDR3 bases are TGTGCCAGCAGCTCCTGGACTAGCAGTGCCCCCTACGAGCAGTACTTC.

This clonotype has a count of ten or more. The CDR3 protein is CASKDRSSYEQYF. The CDR3 nucleotides are TGCGCCAGCAAAGACAGGAGCTCCTACGAGCAGTACTTC. This chain joins TRBV10-2 and TRBJ2-7, with a possible D match to TRBD1 (6 bases). In germline, CDR1 is WSHSY, CDR2 SAAADI. This CDR3 comprises 13 residues. V shed 7 bases and J shed 0 bases, with 10 bases lying between them.

Many counts were recorded for this clonotype. The chain uses TRBV19 and TRBJ1-5, with a tentative D call TRBD1 (6 bases). Germline CDR1 is LNHDA and CDR2 is SQIVND (reference sequence). Trimming left V 5 bases short and J 1 base short, with 12 bases between. CDR3 length: 15 amino acids. The CDR3 loop is CASSVTGWSNQPQHF. The CDR3 coding sequence is TGTGCCAGTAGTGTGACAGGCTGGAGCAATCAGCCCCAGCATTTT.

This chain links TRBV18 with TRBJ1-4, with D possibly TRBD1 on 6 matching bases. Trimming took off 3 bases at V and 5 bases at J, with 10 bases between the two ends. The CDR3 runs to 14 residues. The germline gives CDR1 KGHSH, CDR2 LQKENI. This CDR3 reads CASSPSGTNEKLFF. CDR3 DNA: TGTGCCAGCTCACCTTCTGGGACAAATGAAAAACTGTTTTTT.

In its sample, this clonotype was seen a few times. This chain uses TRBV4-3 with TRBJ1-1; D might be TRBD1 (5 bases). Trimming left V 3 bases short and J 0 bases short, with 14 bases between. Per germline, CDR1 LGHNA and CDR2 YSLEER. The CDR3 loop spans 16 amino acids. CDR3 loop: CASSQTQDYLNTEAFF. In nucleotides, the CDR3 is TGCGCCAGCAGCCAGACACAGGATTACTTGAACACTGAAGCTTTCTTT.

This clonotype was seen at least ten times. The gene calls are TRBV20-1 and TRBJ1-4; D ambiguous. The CDR3 is 12 amino acids. Between the trimmed V and J ends, which lost 7 bases and 3 bases, there was a span of 9 bases. CDR1 DFQATT and CDR2 SNEGSKA come from the germline V gene (reference sequence). The CDR3 region has the DNA TGCAGTGTTAAACCGGCTAATGAAAAACTGTTTTTT. Its translation: CSVKPANEKLFF.

This chain links TRBV7-9 with TRBJ2-5; 9 nucleotides match TRBD2. Germline V lookup: CDR1 SEHNR, CDR2 FQNEAQ (reference sequence). The CDR3 sequence is 15 residues long. Losses at the gene ends were 5 bases for V and 3 bases for J; bases not matched to a gene: 7. The chain's CDR3 is CASSVGSSGKETQYF. The CDR3 DNA reads as TGTGCCAGCAGCGTTGGTTCTAGCGGGAAAGAGACCCAGTACTTC.

This clonotype is a singleton in its sample. V usage is TRBV2 and J usage is TRBJ1-3; D gene uncertain. The CDR3 totals 16 residues. With 4 bases removed from V and 0 bases from J, the gap between germline ends came to 13 bases. Germline CDR1 reads SNHLY; CDR2 reads FYNNEI. In DNA form, the CDR3 reads TGTGCCAGCAGTGCGTCCCGGGCCGTCTCTGGAAACACCATATATTTT. Its protein is CASSASRAVSGNTIYF.

This clonotype was seen many times. The V call is TRBV20-1, the J call TRBJ1-6; a possible D gene is TRBD1 (5 bases). CDR1 is DFQATT, CDR2 SNEGSKA, per germline (reference sequence). Trimming shortened V by 0 bases and J by 8 bases, and 17 bases separated the two germline ends. The length of the CDR3 is 16 residues. CDR3 DNA: TGCAGTGCTAGAGAGGGGACGTGGGGGAGAGATTCACCCCTCCACTTT. Translation: CSAREGTWGRDSPLHF.

This chain links TRBV10-3 with TRBJ1-2, with 7 bases that match TRBD1. From germline, CDR1 is ENHRY and CDR2 SYGVKD. The V segment lost 7 bases and the J segment 4 bases; nucleotides outside the gene matches: 12. The CDR3 totals 15 residues. CDR3 region: CAIKERGQLSYGYTF. In nucleotides, the CDR3 is TGTGCCATCAAGGAGAGGGGACAGCTAAGCTATGGCTACACCTTC.

This clonotype was picked up a small number of times. This chain uses TRBV4-1 with TRBJ2-7; 9 bases agree with TRBD2. The CDR3 sequence is 15 residues long. CDR1 MGHRA and CDR2 YSYEKL come from the germline V gene. The J segment lost 3 bases and the V segment lost 2 bases, leaving 5 bases of the junction unmatched. CDR3: CASSQLTSGNYEQYF. DNA for the CDR3: TGCGCCAGCAGCCAATTGACTAGCGGAAACTACGAGCAGTACTTC.

The V gene is TRBV4-3, the J gene TRBJ2-7, with D perhaps assigned TRBD1 or TRBD2 (5 bases each). CDR3 size: 15 residues. From germline, CDR1 is LGHNA and CDR2 YSLEER. Trimming removed 1 base from V and 0 bases from J, with 10 bases in between. Here the CDR3 reads CASSQVPGTSYEQYF. The CDR3 DNA sequence: TGCGCCAGCAGCCAAGTCCCCGGGACCTCCTACGAGCAGTACTTC.

The J gene is TRBJ1-1, the V gene TRBV30; D not resolved. Germline V gene lookup returns CDR1 GTSNPN and CDR2 SVGIG (reference sequence). The CDR3 covers 13 residues. V was pared by 1 base and J by 6 bases, with 12 bases between. DNA for the CDR3: TGTGCCTGGAGTGCATCGGGGAGGTCTGAAGCTTTCTTT. As protein: CAWSASGRSEAFF.

This clonotype was seen many times. The CDR3: CSVGGQRQETQYF. CDR3 nucleotide sequence: TGCAGCGTGGGCGGACAGAGACAAGAGACCCAGTACTTC. The V and J genes are TRBV29-1 and TRBJ2-5; the D gene is possibly TRBD1 (6 bases). Trimming left V 6 bases short and J 2 bases short, with 13 bases between. Germline-derived CDR1 and CDR2 are SQVTM and ANQGSEA. This CDR3 region has 13 residues.

This rearrangement joins TRBV20-1 to TRBJ2-7; 10 bases are a match to TRBD2. This CDR3 region has 14 residues. The ends lost 3 bases at V and 7 bases at J; junction bases unmatched: 9. Germline V gives CDR1 DFQATT, CDR2 SNEGSKA (reference sequence). The CDR3 DNA sequence: TGCAGTGCTAGTAGGGCTAGCGGGAGTTGGGAGCAGTACTTC. This translates into CSASRASGSWEQYF.

The rearrangement links TRBV10-3 to TRBJ1-1; 8 bases are shared with TRBD1. Germline V gene data show CDR1 as ENHRY and CDR2 as SYGVKD. The CDR3 runs 15 residues. Losses at the gene ends were 6 bases for V and 1 base for J; bases not matched to a gene: 7. CDR3 region: CAIRSDRGENTEAFF. CDR3 DNA: TGTGCCATCAGATCAGACAGGGGCGAGAACACTGAAGCTTTCTTT.

The V gene is TRBV7-6, the J gene TRBJ1-1; 7 nucleotides align to TRBD1. Germline V CDR1 and CDR2: SGHVS, FNYEAQ. This CDR3 contains 14 residues. V shed 8 bases and J 1 base; nucleotides not matched to a gene: 7. The CDR3 region is CASGDRDRNTEAFF. The CDR3 nucleotides read TGTGCCAGCGGAGATCGGGACAGGAACACTGAAGCTTTCTTT.

This clonotype was recorded many times. The chain couples TRBV2 to TRBJ2-5, with D possibly being TRBD2 (5 bases). CDR3 length: 17 residues. Trimming left V 1 base short and J 3 bases short, with 18 bases between. CDR1 and CDR2 (germline): SNHLY, FYNNEI. CDR3 sequence reads: CASSEGSGFGPKETQYF. CDR3 DNA: TGTGCCAGCAGTGAAGGCTCGGGGTTTGGTCCCAAAGAGACCCAGTACTTC.

The chain couples TRBV5-4 to TRBJ2-7; weak D call: TRBD1 (6 bases). This CDR3 comprises 15 residues. The V gene lost 3 bases and the J gene lost 0 bases, with 13 bases spanning the gap. Germline V gene data show CDR1 as SGHNT and CDR2 as YYREEE (reference sequence). This CDR3 is CASSYRQASSYEQYF. CDR3 sequence (DNA): TGTGCCAGCAGCTACCGACAGGCGAGCTCCTACGAGCAGTACTTC. Full variable domain (missing parts from reference TRBV5-4 and TRBJ2-7): ETGVTQSPTHLIKTRGQQVTLRCSSQSGHNTVSWYQQALGQGPQFIFQYYREEENGRGNFPPRFSGLQFPNYSSELNVNALELDDSALYLCASSYRQASSYEQYFGPGTRLTVT.

In its sample, this clonotype was seen a few times. This chain uses TRBV10-3 with TRBJ1-2; D is unclear. V lost 7 bases and J 5 bases, leaving 14 bases between the germline ends. CDR1 and CDR2 (germline): ENHRY, SYGVKD. The CDR3 runs 13 residues. The CDR3 loop reads CAINDDGLYGYTF. CDR3 in DNA: TGTGCCATCAATGACGACGGACTATATGGCTACACCTTC.

Ten or more counts support this clonotype. This chain uses TRBV20-1 with TRBJ1-5; no firm D call. Trimming removed 6 bases at V and 4 bases at J, with 10 bases between. Germline CDR1 reads DFQATT; CDR2 reads SNEGSKA (reference sequence). The CDR3 consists of 12 residues. This CDR3 reads CSAERGNQPQHF. In nucleotides, the CDR3 is TGCAGTGCCGAACGTGGAAATCAGCCCCAGCATTTT.

Only a few counts were recorded for this clonotype. The J gene is TRBJ2-5, the V gene TRBV5-4; D gene ambiguous. Germline V gene lookup returns CDR1 SGHNT and CDR2 YYREEE (reference sequence). Trimming removed 7 bases from V and 0 bases from J, with 13 bases in between. The CDR3 is made up of 14 amino acids. The CDR3 region has the DNA TGTGCCAGCTCACCACCTTCTTACCAAGAGACCCAGTACTTC. Translation: CASSPPSYQETQYF.

This clonotype was recorded many times. The chain is built from TRBV5-8 and TRBJ1-3; 9 nucleotides agree with TRBD1. The trim removed 4 bases at V and 0 bases at J, leaving 5 bases unmatched. Looked up from germline, CDR1 is SGHTS and CDR2 is YDEGEE. This CDR3 contains 16 residues. The CDR3: CASSGGQGTSGNTIYF. The CDR3 DNA reads TGTGCCAGCAGCGGTGGACAGGGGACCTCTGGAAACACCATATATTTT.

Comments on this clonotype: It is likely a read error: a sequence one base away is far more abundant. No conserved phenylalanine or tryptophan is present at the end of the CDR3, so a read error is the likely explanation. J is TRBJ2-7 and V is TRBV12-3 or TRBV12-4, with 8 nucleotides matching TRBD1. This CDR3 is built from 14 residues. Losses at the gene ends were 6 bases for V and 3 bases for J; bases not matched to a gene: 7. CDR3 in DNA: TGTGCCAGCAGCCCCGGGACAGGAATCTACGAGCAGTACCTC. This codes for CASSPGTGIYEQYL.

This clonotype has at least ten counts. The rearrangement joins TRBV5-1 to TRBJ2-7, with D perhaps TRBD2 (7 bases). The length of the CDR3 is 14 residues. V was cut by 1 base and J by 3 bases, with 11 bases left in between. Germline V gene lookup returns CDR1 SGHRS and CDR2 YFSETQ. The CDR3 sequence is CASSLLRGRYEQYF. In nucleotides, the CDR3 is TGCGCCAGCAGCTTGTTGCGGGGGCGCTACGAGCAGTACTTC.

This clonotype was observed a few times. Compared with germline, one end of the junction differs, possibly owing to a read error. The J gene is TRBJ2-5, the V gene TRBV7-2; 9 bases map to TRBD2. The germline V gene has CDR1 SGHTA and CDR2 FQGNSA. The CDR3 consists of 15 residues. In nucleotides, the CDR3 is TGTGCCAGCAGCGTAGCGGGAGCTCTCCAAGAGACCCAGTACTTC. Translating gives CASSVAGALQETQYF.

Comment on this clonotype: At one end, the junction sequence differs from germline, possibly due to a read error. The V gene is TRBV20-1, the J gene TRBJ2-6; 10 nucleotides agree with TRBD2. The CDR3 runs to 18 residues. Germline V gene lookup returns CDR1 DFQATT and CDR2 SNEGSKA (reference sequence). The CDR3 here is CSARDSPSGGSEANVLTF. CDR3 DNA: TGCAGTGCTAGAGATTCCCCTAGCGGGGGCTCTGAGGCCAACGTCCTGACTTTC.